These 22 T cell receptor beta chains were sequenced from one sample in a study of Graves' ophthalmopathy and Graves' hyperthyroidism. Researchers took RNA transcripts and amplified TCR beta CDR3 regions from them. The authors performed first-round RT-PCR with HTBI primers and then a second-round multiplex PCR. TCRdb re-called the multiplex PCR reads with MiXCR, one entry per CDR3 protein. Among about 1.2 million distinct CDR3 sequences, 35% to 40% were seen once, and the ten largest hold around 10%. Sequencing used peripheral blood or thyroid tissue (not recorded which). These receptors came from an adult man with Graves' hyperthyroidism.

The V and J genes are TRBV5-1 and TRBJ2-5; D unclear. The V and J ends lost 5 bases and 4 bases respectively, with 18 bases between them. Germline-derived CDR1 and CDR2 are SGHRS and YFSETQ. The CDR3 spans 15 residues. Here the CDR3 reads CASSPGILHPETQYF. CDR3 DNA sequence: TGCGCCAGCAGTCCCGGAATCCTTCACCCAGAGACCCAGTACTTC.

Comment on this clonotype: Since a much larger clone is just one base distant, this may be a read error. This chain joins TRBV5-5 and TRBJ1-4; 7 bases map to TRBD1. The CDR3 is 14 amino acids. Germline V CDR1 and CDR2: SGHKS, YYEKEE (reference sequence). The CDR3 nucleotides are TGTGCCAGCAGACCGGGACAGCCAAATGAAGAACTGTTTTTT. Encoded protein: CASRPGQPNEELFF.

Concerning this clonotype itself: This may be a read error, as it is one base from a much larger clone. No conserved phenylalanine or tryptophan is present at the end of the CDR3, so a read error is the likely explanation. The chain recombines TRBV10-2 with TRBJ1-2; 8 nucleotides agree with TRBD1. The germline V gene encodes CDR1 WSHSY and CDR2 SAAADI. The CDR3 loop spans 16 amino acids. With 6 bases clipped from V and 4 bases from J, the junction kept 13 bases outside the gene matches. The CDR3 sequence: CASSTKDRGRGYGYTL. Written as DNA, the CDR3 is TGCGCCAGCAGCACGAAAGACAGGGGAAGAGGCTATGGCTACACCCTC.

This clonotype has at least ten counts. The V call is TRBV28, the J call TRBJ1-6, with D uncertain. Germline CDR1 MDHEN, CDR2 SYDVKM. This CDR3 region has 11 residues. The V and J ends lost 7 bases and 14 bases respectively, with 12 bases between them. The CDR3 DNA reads TGTGCCAGCACAGACTCGATCACCCTCCACTTT. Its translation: CASTDSITLHF.

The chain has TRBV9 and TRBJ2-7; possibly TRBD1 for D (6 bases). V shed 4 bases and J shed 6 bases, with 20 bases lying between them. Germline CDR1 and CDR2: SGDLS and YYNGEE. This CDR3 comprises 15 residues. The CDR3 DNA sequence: TGTGCCAGCAGCCCGGAAAGAGGGGGTATTGGCGAGCAGTACTTC. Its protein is CASSPERGGIGEQYF. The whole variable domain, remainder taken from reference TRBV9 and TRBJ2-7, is DSGVTQTPKHLITATGQRVTLRCSPRSGDLSVYWYQQSLDQGLQFLIQYYNGEERAKGNILERFSAQQFPDLHSELNLSSLELGDSALYFCASSPERGGIGEQYFGPGTRLTVT.

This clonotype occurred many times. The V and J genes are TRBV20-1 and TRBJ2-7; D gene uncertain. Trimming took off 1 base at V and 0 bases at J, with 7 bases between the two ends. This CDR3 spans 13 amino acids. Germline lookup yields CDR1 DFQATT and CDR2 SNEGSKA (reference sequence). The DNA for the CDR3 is TGCAGTGCTAGAGCGAGTGGCTCCTACGAGCAGTACTTC. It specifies CSARASGSYEQYF.

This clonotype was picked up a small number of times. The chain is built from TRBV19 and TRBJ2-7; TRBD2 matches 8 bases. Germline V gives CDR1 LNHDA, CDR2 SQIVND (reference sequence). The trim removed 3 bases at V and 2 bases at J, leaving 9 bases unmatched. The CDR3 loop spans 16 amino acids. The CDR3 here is CASSIGPGGQAYEQYF. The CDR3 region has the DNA TGTGCCAGTAGTATTGGCCCGGGGGGGCAAGCCTACGAGCAGTACTTC.

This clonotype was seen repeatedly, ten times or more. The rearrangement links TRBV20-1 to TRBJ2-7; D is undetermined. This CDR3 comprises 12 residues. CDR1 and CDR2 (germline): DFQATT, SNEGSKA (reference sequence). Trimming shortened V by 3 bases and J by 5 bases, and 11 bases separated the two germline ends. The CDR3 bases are TGCAGTGCTAGCAGCAGGCGCGACGAGCAGTACTTC. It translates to CSASSRRDEQYF.

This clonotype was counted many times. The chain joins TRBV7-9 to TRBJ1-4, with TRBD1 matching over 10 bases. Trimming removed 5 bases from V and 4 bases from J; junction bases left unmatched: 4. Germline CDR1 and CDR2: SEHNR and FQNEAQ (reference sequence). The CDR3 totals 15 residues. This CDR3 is CASSPGQGLNEKLFF. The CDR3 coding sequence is TGTGCCAGCAGCCCGGGACAGGGGCTTAATGAAAAACTGTTTTTT.

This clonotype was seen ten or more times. This chain's CDR3 is CASSLATRDYGYTF. CDR3 DNA: TGTGCCAGCAGCTTAGCTACCCGGGACTATGGCTACACCTTC. This chain connects TRBV7-2 to TRBJ1-2; D ambiguous. CDR3 length: 14 residues. V was shortened by 0 bases and J by 3 bases, with 8 bases between the two germline ends. Per the germline V gene, CDR1 is SGHTA and CDR2 is FQGNSA.

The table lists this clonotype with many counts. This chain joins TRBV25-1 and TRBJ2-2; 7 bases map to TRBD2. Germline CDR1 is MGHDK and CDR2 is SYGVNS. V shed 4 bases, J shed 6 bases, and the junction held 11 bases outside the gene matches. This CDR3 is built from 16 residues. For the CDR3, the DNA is TGTGCCAGCAGTGGGTCGGGGGGACGTTCTTCCGGGGAGCTGTTTTTT. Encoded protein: CASSGSGGRSSGELFF.

CDR3 DNA: TGTGCCAGCAGCTTGGCCAGGGGGTCTTTCTACGAGCATTTT. Translating gives CASSLARGSFYEHF. The chain combines TRBV5-6 with TRBJ1-5; 7 bases match TRBD1. V lost 0 bases and J lost 14; bases outside the gene matches: 11. Germline lookup yields CDR1 SGHDT and CDR2 YYEEEE. The CDR3 has 14 residues.

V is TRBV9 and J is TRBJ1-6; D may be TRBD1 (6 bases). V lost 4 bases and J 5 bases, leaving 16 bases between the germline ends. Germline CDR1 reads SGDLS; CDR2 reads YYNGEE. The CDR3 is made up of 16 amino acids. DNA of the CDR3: TGTGCCAGCAGCATAGCTTCGGACAGAAATAATTCACCCCTCCACTTT. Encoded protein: CASSIASDRNNSPLHF.

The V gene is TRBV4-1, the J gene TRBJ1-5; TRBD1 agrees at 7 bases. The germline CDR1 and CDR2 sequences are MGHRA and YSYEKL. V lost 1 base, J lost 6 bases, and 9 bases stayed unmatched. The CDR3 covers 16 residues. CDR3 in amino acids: CASSQATGQDGQPQHF. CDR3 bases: TGCGCCAGCAGCCAAGCAACAGGACAGGACGGTCAGCCCCAGCATTTT.

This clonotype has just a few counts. The CDR3 nucleotides are TGTGCCAGCAGACCGACTAGCGGACCTTTGGACGAGCAGTACTTC. The encoded protein is CASRPTSGPLDEQYF. The rearrangement links TRBV12-3 or TRBV12-4 to TRBJ2-7, with 9 bases identical to TRBD2. This CDR3 region has 15 residues. After removal of 6 bases from V and 5 bases from J, the junction contained 11 bases not matched to a gene.

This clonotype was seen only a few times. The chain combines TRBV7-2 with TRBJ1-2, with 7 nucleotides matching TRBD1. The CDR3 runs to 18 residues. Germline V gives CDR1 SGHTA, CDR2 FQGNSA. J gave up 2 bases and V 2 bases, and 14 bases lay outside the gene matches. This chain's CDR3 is CASSLFRLYRGRNYGYTF. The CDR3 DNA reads TGTGCCAGCAGCTTATTCCGGTTGTACAGGGGCAGAAACTATGGCTACACCTTC. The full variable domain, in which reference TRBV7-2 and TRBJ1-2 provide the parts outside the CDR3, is GAGVSQSPSNKVTEKGKDVELRCDPISGHTALYWYRQSLGQGLEFLIYFQGNSAPDKSGLPSDRFSAERTGGSVSTLTIQRTQQEDSAVYLCASSLFRLYRGRNYGYTFGSGTRLTVV.

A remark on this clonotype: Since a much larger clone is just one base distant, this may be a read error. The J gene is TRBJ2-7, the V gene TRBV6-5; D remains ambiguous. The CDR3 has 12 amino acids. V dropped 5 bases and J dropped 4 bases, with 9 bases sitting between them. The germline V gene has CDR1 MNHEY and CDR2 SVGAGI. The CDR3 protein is CASSTHTYEQYF. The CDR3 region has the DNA TGTGCCAGCAGTACCCACACGTACGAGCAGTACTTC.

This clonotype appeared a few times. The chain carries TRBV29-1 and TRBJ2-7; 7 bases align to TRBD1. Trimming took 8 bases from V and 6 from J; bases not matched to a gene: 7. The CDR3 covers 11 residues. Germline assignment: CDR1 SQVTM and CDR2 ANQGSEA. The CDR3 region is CSSQQGSEQYF. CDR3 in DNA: TGCAGCTCCCAACAGGGGAGCGAGCAGTACTTC.

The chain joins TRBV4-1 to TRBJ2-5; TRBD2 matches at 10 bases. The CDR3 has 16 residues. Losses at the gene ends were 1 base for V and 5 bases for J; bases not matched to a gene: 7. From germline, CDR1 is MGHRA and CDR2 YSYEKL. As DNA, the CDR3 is TGCGCCAGCAGCCAAGGACTAGCGGGCATCGGGGAGACCCAGTACTTC. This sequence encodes CASSQGLAGIGETQYF.

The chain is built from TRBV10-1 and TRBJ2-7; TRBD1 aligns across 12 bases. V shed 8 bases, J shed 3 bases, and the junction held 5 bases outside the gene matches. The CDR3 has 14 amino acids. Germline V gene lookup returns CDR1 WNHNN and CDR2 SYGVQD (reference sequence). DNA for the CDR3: TGCGCCAGCCTGGGACAGGGGGCCCTCTACGAGCAGTACTTC. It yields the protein CASLGQGALYEQYF.

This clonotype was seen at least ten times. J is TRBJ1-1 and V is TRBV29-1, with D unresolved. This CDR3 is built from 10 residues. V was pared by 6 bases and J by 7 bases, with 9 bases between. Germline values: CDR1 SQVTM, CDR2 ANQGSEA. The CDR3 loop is CSVGQSEAFF. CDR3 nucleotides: TGCAGCGTCGGTCAGAGTGAAGCTTTCTTT.

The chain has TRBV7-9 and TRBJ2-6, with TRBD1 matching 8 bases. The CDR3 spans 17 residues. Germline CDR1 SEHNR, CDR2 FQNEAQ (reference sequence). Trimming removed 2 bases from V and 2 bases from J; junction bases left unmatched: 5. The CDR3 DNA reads TGTGCCAGCAGCTTACCGGACAGGGTCACTGGGGCCAACGTCCTGACTTTC. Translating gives CASSLPDRVTGANVLTF.